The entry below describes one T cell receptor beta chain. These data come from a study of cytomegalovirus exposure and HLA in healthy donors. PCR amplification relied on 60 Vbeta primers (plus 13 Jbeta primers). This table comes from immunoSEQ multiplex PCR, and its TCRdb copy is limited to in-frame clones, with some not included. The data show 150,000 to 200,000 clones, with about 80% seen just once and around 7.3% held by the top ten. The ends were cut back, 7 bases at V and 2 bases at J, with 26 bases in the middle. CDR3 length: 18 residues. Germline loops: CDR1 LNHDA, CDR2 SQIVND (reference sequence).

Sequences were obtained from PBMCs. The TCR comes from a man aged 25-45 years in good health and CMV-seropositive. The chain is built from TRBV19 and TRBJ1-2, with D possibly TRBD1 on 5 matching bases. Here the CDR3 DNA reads TGTGCCAGTACCTTGATTGGTTCGGGGGTGGTTGCAAACTATGGCTACACCTTC. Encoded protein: CASTLIGSGVVANYGYTF.